The clone carrying this T cell receptor (beta chain) was seen only a few times. V gave up 2 bases and J gave up 3 bases, with 7 bases separating them. The CDR3 loop spans 13 amino acids. The data were taken from a study of blood T cells in healthy people across ages. A second PCR of 7 to 11 cycles used a sample-barcoded 5' primer and a J-beta primer mix. TCRdb re-analysed the 5' RACE reads in MiXCR, keeping a single row per CDR3 protein. The table has hundreds of thousands of distinct CDR3 sequences, about 21% seen once; the top ten hold 3.5% to 4%. The V gene is TRBV12-3 or TRBV12-4, the J gene TRBJ1-1; no reliable D call. The TCR comes from a man aged 70 or older in good health. The specimen sequenced was blood. For the CDR3, the DNA is TGTGCCAGCAGTTTATTCTCGGACACTGAAGCTTTCTTT. Residues: CASSLFSDTEAFF.